Here is one T cell receptor (beta chain) with its context. TCRdb's copy holds only in-frame clones and misses some; the assay was immunoSEQ multiplex PCR. The sample has just under 550,000 clones; around 78% are singletons. These data originate in a study of shared T cell receptors in the human thymus. V was pared by 1 base and J by 3 bases, with 15 bases between. Germline V CDR1 and CDR2: SGHNT, YENEEA. This CDR3 contains 17 residues. These same records also appear under a second study, on human thymus T cells. That report adds: Across thymic and blood repertoires, the usage of V and J genes appeared to be biased. As related research reported, thymic repertoires overlapped highly among unrelated individuals.

This clonotype was sampled from a boy younger than two with a congenital heart defect. The sample consisted of thymocytes. The V gene is TRBV11-3, the J gene TRBJ2-2; D may be TRBD2 (6 bases). CDR3 sequence (DNA): TGTGCCAGCAGCTTAGCCCACCTAGCGTGGGACACCGGGGAGCTGTTTTTT. Protein: CASSLAHLAWDTGELFF.